Below, 14 T cell receptor beta chains from the same sample are listed, as sequenced in a study of OX40 agonist ivuxolimab in advanced cancers. Generated by immunoSEQ multiplex PCR, the TCRdb table keeps only in-frame clones and is missing some. The sample consists of approximately 70,000 clones, approximately 90% of them appearing once. This specimen consisted of CD4+ or CD8+ T cells sorted from blood, obtained in a trial of the OX40 agonist ivuxolimab. The receptors were sampled from an adult with an advanced solid tumor such as melanoma, head and neck, liver or kidney cancer.

The chain uses TRBV7-9 and TRBJ1-1; D perhaps matches TRBD1 (5 bases). Germline V gene sequence: CDR1 SEHNR, CDR2 FQNEAQ (reference sequence). V was trimmed by 1 base and J by 7 bases, leaving 16 bases between them. This CDR3 has 15 amino acids. The CDR3, as DNA: TGTGCCAGCAGCTTAGGGGTGGGGCCGCCGGTTGAAGCTTTCTTT. Its translation is CASSLGVGPPVEAFF.

In its sample, this clone ranks as medium-sized. V gene TRBV13 combines with J gene TRBJ2-3, with unresolved D. Per the germline V gene, CDR1 is PRHDT and CDR2 is FYEKMQ (reference sequence). The CDR3 loop spans 16 amino acids. V shed 0 bases and J shed 0 bases, with 10 bases lying between them. CDR3 region: CASSLGNFISTDTQYF. As DNA, the CDR3 is TGTGCCAGCAGCTTAGGGAATTTCATAAGCACAGATACGCAGTATTTT.

This sequence joins TRBV19 and TRBJ2-1, with 12 bases aligning to TRBD2. Trimming at V came to 3 bases and at J to 6 bases, leaving 3 bases not matched to a gene. This CDR3 has 15 amino acids. In germline, CDR1 is LNHDA, CDR2 SQIVND (reference sequence). In DNA form, the CDR3 reads TGTGCCAGTAGTATGACTAGCGGGAGTAGCAATGAGCAGTTCTTC. It specifies CASSMTSGSSNEQFF.

The chain recombines TRBV7-9 with TRBJ2-2; 12 bases line up with TRBD2. J gave up 4 bases and V 5 bases, and 8 bases lay outside the gene matches. The V gene's germline CDR1 is SEHNR and CDR2 FQNEAQ (reference sequence). The length of the CDR3 is 17 residues. CDR3 in DNA: TGTGCCAGCAGCCCCGCGACTAGCGGGAGTTCCACCGGGGAGCTGTTTTTT. Translation: CASSPATSGSSTGELFF.

This clone was seen once. The V call is TRBV7-2, the J call TRBJ1-2; D possibly corresponds to TRBD1 (5 bases). This CDR3 has 14 amino acids. Germline-derived CDR1 and CDR2 are SGHTA and FQGNSA. Trimming stripped 5 bases from V and 7 bases from J, with 17 bases between. The CDR3 coding sequence is TGTGCCAGCAGCCCCACGACCGGGGCTCCTGGCTACACCTTC. It specifies CASSPTTGAPGYTF. Full variable domain (missing parts from reference TRBV7-2 and TRBJ1-2): GAGVSQSPSNKVTEKGKDVELRCDPISGHTALYWYRQSLGQGLEFLIYFQGNSAPDKSGLPSDRFSAERTGGSVSTLTIQRTQQEDSAVYLCASSPTTGAPGYTFGSGTRLTVV.

The V call is TRBV4-3, the J call TRBJ2-6; 8 nucleotides line up with TRBD1. From germline, CDR1 is LGHNA and CDR2 YSLEER. After removal of 1 base from V and 2 bases from J, the junction contained 7 bases not matched to a gene. CDR3 length: 18 residues. CDR3 sequence (DNA): TGCGCCAGCAGCCAAGTCGACAGGGGAGGAACTGGGGCCAACGTCCTGACTTTC. Protein sequence: CASSQVDRGGTGANVLTF.

The rearrangement joins TRBV28 to TRBJ1-5, with 7 bases matching TRBD1. V gave up 6 bases and J gave up 5 bases; unmatched junction bases: 4. The CDR3 is 13 amino acids. Germline CDR1 reads MDHEN; CDR2 reads SYDVKM. The CDR3 here is CASSRQGHQPQHF. In DNA, the CDR3 is TGTGCCAGCAGCCGACAGGGACATCAGCCCCAGCATTTT.

The V call is TRBV28, the J call TRBJ2-3; D is tentatively TRBD1 or TRBD2 (5 bases each). Trimming shortened V by 6 bases and J by 2 bases, and 18 bases separated the two germline ends. This CDR3 is built from 16 residues. The germline V gene has CDR1 MDHEN and CDR2 SYDVKM. Written as DNA, the CDR3 is TGTGCCAGCAGCCGATACGGGACGTCGGCCACAGATACGCAGTATTTT. As protein: CASSRYGTSATDTQYF.

The chain links TRBV27 to TRBJ2-1; the D is unclear. Germline-derived CDR1 and CDR2 are MNHEY and SMNVEV (reference sequence). The CDR3 is made up of 13 amino acids. V lost 3 bases, J lost 5 bases, and 8 bases lay in between. The CDR3 coding sequence is TGTGCCAGCAGTTTGGGTTCTAACAATGAGCAGTTCTTC. This translates into CASSLGSNNEQFF.

This chain joins TRBV12-5 and TRBJ1-2; 7 nucleotides agree with TRBD1. CDR1 and CDR2 (germline): LGHNT, FRNRAP. The CDR3 runs to 14 residues. V was pared by 1 base and J by 6 bases, with 5 bases of the junction left unmatched. DNA of the CDR3: TGTGCTAGTGGTTTGGGAACAGGGGTCCATGGCTACACCTTC. Its translation: CASGLGTGVHGYTF.

The rearrangement links TRBV27 to TRBJ1-1; D gene ambiguous. V was pared by 6 bases and J by 1 base, with 9 bases between. Germline-derived CDR1 and CDR2 are MNHEY and SMNVEV (reference sequence). The CDR3 is 13 amino acids. CDR3 sequence (DNA): TGTGCCAGCAGCCTTATACAGAACACTGAAGCTTTCTTT. It is translated as CASSLIQNTEAFF.

Comment on this clone: At one end the junction does not follow the germline gene, possibly because of a read error. The chain uses TRBV7-7 and TRBJ2-1, with 8 positions matching TRBD1. This CDR3 is 17 amino acids long. Germline V gene data show CDR1 as SSHAT and CDR2 as FNYEAQ (reference sequence). The CDR3 bases are TGTGCTAGCAGCTTATTTATACCTGGACAGGGATCGCATGAGCAGTTCTTC. Its protein product is CASSLFIPGQGSHEQFF.

This chain links TRBV7-9 with TRBJ2-5; 11 bases agree with TRBD2. Germline V gene data show CDR1 as SEHNR and CDR2 as FQNEAQ (reference sequence). V lost 2 bases, J lost 1 base, and 0 bases stayed unmatched. This CDR3 has 15 residues. This chain's CDR3 is CASSLLAGGQETQYF. CDR3 nucleotides: TGTGCCAGCAGCTTACTAGCGGGGGGCCAAGAGACCCAGTACTTC.

Ten or more counts support this clone. CDR3: CASSSVRQPTNEKLFF. CDR3 sequence (DNA): TGTGCCAGCAGCTCAGTCAGACAGCCAACTAATGAAAAACTGTTTTTT. This rearrangement joins TRBV7-6 to TRBJ1-4, with a tentative D call TRBD1 (5 bases). This CDR3 region has 16 residues. Per the germline V gene, CDR1 is SGHVS and CDR2 is FNYEAQ. V lost 4 bases, J lost 0 bases, and 12 bases lay in between.